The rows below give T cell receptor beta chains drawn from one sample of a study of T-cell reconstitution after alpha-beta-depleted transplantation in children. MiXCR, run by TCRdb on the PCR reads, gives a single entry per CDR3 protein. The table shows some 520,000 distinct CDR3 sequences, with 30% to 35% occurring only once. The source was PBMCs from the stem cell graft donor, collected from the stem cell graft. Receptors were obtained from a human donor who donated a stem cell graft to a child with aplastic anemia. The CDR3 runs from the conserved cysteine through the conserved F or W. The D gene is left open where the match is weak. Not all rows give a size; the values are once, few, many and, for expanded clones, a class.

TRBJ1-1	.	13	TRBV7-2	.	TGTGCCAGCAGCTTCACTCCCCGGGATGAAGCTTTCTTT	CASSFTPRDEAFF
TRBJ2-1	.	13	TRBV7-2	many	TGTGCCAGCAGTTTGGGACTCGTCGATGAGCAGTTCTTC	CASSLGLVDEQFF
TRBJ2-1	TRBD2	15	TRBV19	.	TGTGCCAGCCAGGGAGCGGGAGGAGGCGAAAATGAGCAGTTCTTC	CASQGAGGGENEQFF
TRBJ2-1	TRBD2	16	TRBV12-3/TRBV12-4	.	TGTGCCAGCAGTCCCACGGGACTAGCGATCCACAATGAGCAGTTCTTC	CASSPTGLAIHNEQFF
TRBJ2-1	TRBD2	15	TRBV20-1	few	TGCAGTGCAGCCCGGACTAGCGGAGTATACAATGAGCAGTTCTTC	CSAARTSGVYNEQFF
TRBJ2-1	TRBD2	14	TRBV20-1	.	TGCAGTGCTAGGACTAGCGGGAGGGGGGGTGAGCAGTTCTTC	CSARTSGRGGEQFF
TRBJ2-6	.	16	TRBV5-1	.	TGCGCCAGCAGCTTGTCAGTACGCTCTGGGGCCAACGTCCTGACTTTC	CASSLSVRSGANVLTF
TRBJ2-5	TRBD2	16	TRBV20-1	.	TGCAGTGCTAGAGTAGGGCTAGCGGGAGGTCACGAGACCCAGTACTTC	CSARVGLAGGHETQYF
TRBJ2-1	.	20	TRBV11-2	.	TGTGCCAGCAGCAAAACCGGGCTAGATCTTCTGAAATCCTCCTACAATGAGCAGTTCTTC	CASSKTGLDLLKSSYNEQFF
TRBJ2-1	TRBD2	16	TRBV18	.	TGTGCCAGCTCACCACGAACTAGCGGGAGTAACCATGAGCAGTTCTTC	CASSPRTSGSNHEQFF
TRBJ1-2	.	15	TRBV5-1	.	TGCGCCAGCAGCCCTGGGGCTGCCCCTGTCTATGGCTACACCTTC	CASSPGAAPVYGYTF
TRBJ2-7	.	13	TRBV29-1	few	TGCAGCGTAGCAGACGGGATCTCCTACGAGCAGTACTTC	CSVADGISYEQYF
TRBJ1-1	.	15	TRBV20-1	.	TGCAGTGCGGACGAGGGAAGCCAGATGAACACTGAAGCTTTCTTT	CSADEGSQMNTEAFF
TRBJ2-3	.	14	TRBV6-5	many	TGTGCCAGCATGGTTCCGCTAAGCACAGATACGCAGTATTTT	CASMVPLSTDTQYF
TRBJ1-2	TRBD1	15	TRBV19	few	TGTGCCAGTACCAGGGACAGGGCCGATTACTATGGCTACACCTTC	CASTRDRADYYGYTF
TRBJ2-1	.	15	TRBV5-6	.	TGTGCCAGCAGCTTGGGGACAGGGAGGGCCGATGAGCAGTTCTTC	CASSLGTGRADEQFF
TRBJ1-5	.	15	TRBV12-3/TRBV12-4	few	TGTGCCAGCAGTTTTGGGGCAGGGCGGGATCAGCCCCAGCATTTT	CASSFGAGRDQPQHF
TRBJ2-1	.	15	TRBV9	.	TGTGCCAGCAGCGTACGAACAGGGCAGTACAATGAGCAGTTCTTC	CASSVRTGQYNEQFF
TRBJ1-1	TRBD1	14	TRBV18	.	TGTGCCAGCTCACCGAGACAGGGAAGCTCTGAAGCTTTCTTT	CASSPRQGSSEAFF
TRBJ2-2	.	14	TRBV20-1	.	TGCAGTGCTAGAGCAGGGGCGTGGACCGGGGAGCTGTTTTTT	CSARAGAWTGELFF
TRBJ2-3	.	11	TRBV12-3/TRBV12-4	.	TGTGCCAGCGGACTAACAGATACGCAGTATTTT	CASGLTDTQYF
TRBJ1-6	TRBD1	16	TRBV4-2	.	TGTGCCAGCAGCCAAGTATCACAGGGGGCGAATTCACCCCTCCACTTT	CASSQVSQGANSPLHF
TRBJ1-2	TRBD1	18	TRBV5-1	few	TGCGCCAGCAGCTTGTCAATGGGACAGGGGGCACGTAGCTATGGCTACACCTTC	CASSLSMGQGARSYGYTF
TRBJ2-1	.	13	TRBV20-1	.	TGCAGTGCTAGTCCTCTCCGTTACAATGAGCAGTTCTTC	CSASPLRYNEQFF
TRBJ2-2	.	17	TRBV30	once	TGTGCCTGGAGTGTAAGTCTACTTTCGACCTCCACCGGGGAGCTGTTTTTT	CAWSVSLLSTSTGELFF
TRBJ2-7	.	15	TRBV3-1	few	TGTGCCAGCAGCCAAGACCCTGGCCGGGTGTGGGAGCAGTACTTC	CASSQDPGRVWEQYF
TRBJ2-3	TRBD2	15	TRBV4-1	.	TGCGCCAGCAGCCAAATTACTAGCGGCACAGATACGCAGTATTTT	CASSQITSGTDTQYF
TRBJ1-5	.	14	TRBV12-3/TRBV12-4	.	TGTGCCAGCAGTGATAACGTCGGCAATCAGCCCCAGCATTTT	CASSDNVGNQPQHF
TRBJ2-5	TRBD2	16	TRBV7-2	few	TGTGCCAGCAGCTTAGCAAGAGCGGGAGGGAAAGAGACCCAGTACTTC	CASSLARAGGKETQYF
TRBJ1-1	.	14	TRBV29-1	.	TGCAGCGTTGAAGATCCAGGGAGGTTTTCTGAAGCTTTCTTT	CSVEDPGRFSEAFF
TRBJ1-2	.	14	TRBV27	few	TGTGCCAGCAGTTCGGCGGCTTGGGACTATGGCTACACCTTC	CASSSAAWDYGYTF
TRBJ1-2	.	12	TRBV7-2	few	TGTGCCAGCAGCCCAGACACAATAGGCTACACCTTC	CASSPDTIGYTF
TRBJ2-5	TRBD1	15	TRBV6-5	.	TGTGCCAGCAGTTTCGACAGGGGGCAACCAGGGACCCAGTACTTC	CASSFDRGQPGTQYF
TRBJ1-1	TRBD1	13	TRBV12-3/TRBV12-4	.	TGTGCCAGCAGCCACCGACAGGGAGCTGAAGCTTTCTTT	CASSHRQGAEAFF
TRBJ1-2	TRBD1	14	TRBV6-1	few	TGTGCCAGCAGTGGAGGACAGGAACTCTATGGCTACACCTTC	CASSGGQELYGYTF
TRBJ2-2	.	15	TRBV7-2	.	TGTGCCAGCAGCTTCCAGCGGCCTAACACCGGGGAGCTGTTTTTT	CASSFQRPNTGELFF
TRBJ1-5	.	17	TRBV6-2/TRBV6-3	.	TGTGCCAGCAGTTATCGGCGGGACCTCGGAGGCAATCAGCCCCAGCATTTT	CASSYRRDLGGNQPQHF
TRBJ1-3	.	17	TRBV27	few	TGTGCCAGCAGTCCACTAAAGGGACCCATCATCGGCAACACCATATATTTT	CASSPLKGPIIGNTIYF
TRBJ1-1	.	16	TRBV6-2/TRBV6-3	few	TGTGCCAGCAGTTCTTATGGAGGGCGAACGAACACTGAAGCTTTCTTT	CASSSYGGRTNTEAFF
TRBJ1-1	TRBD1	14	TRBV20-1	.	TGCAGTGCTAGAGATGGGACAGGGGTGACTGAAGCTTTCTTT	CSARDGTGVTEAFF
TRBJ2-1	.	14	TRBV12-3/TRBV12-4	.	TGTGCCAGCAGTTTCGGCGGGATATACAATGAGCAGTTCTTC	CASSFGGIYNEQFF
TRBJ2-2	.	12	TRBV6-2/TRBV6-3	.	TGTGCCAGCGGGCAACCCACCGGGGAGCTGTTTTTT	CASGQPTGELFF
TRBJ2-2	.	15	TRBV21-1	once	TGTGCCAGCAGCAAAAGGGTGGGACAGGCCGGGGAGCTGTTTTTT	CASSKRVGQAGELFF
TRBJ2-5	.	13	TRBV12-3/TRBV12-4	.	TGTGCCAGCAGCCCGGACCCCACCGGAACCCAGTACTTC	CASSPDPTGTQYF
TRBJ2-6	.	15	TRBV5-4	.	TGTGCCAGCAGCTCAGGGTGGAACGGGGCCAACGTCCTGACTTTC	CASSSGWNGANVLTF
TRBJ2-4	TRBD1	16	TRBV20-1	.	TGCAGTGCTAGCCTCGGGACAGGGGTTGCCAAAAACATTCAGTACTTC	CSASLGTGVAKNIQYF
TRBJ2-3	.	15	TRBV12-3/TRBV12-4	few	TGTGCCAGCAGTTTCGAGACGGGAGAACCAGATACGCAGTATTTT	CASSFETGEPDTQYF
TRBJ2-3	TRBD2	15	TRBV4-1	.	TGCGCCAGCAGGCAAACTAGCGGGAGAGCAGATACGCAGTATTTT	CASRQTSGRADTQYF
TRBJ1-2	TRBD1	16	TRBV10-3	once	TGTGCCATCAGTGAGGGACAGGACTACTCTAACTATGGCTACACCTTC	CAISEGQDYSNYGYTF
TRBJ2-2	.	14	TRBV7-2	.	TGTGCCAGCAGCTCGCCGGTAGTAATCGGGGAGCTGTTTTTT	CASSSPVVIGELFF
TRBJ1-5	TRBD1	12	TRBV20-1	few	TGCAGTGCTAGGCAGGGGGATCAGCCCCAGCATTTT	CSARQGDQPQHF
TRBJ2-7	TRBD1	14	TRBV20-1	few	TGCAGTGCACTAGTACAGGGGCCGACGAGCGAGCAGTACTTC	CSALVQGPTSEQYF